Below are 20 T cell receptor beta chains sequenced from a single sample in a study of PD-1 blockade in classical Hodgkin lymphoma. Measured with immunoSEQ multiplex PCR; TCRdb has only the in-frame clones, and not every one. Of approximately 60,000 clones detected, about 92% appear once; the ten largest clones hold approximately 9.7%. Every patient had relapsed following autologous stem cell transplantation, and cohorts differed in brentuximab vedotin exposure. Sequenced here: peripheral blood mononuclear cells (PBMCs), sampled at baseline. The receptors shown here come from a human donor with classical Hodgkin lymphoma.

This chain joins TRBV11-2 and TRBJ2-3; 10 bases agree with TRBD2. Germline CDR1 and CDR2: SGHAT and FQNNGV. CDR3 size: 16 residues. Losses at the gene ends were 5 bases for V and 5 bases for J; bases not matched to a gene: 10. CDR3 in DNA: TGTGCCAGCAGCCACCTACTAGCGGGACTAAGAGATACGCAGTATTTT. It is translated as CASSHLLAGLRDTQYF.

The chain uses TRBV19 and TRBJ2-2, with 8 bases aligning to TRBD1. V shed 3 bases, J shed 0 bases, and the junction held 6 bases outside the gene matches. The CDR3 spans 17 residues. Germline CDR1 is LNHDA and CDR2 is SQIVND (reference sequence). In DNA form, the CDR3 reads TGTGCCAGTAGTATTGGCCAGGGGGCGCCGAACACCGGGGAGCTGTTTTTT. Translating gives CASSIGQGAPNTGELFF.

This clone was recorded a few times. The chain combines TRBV14 with TRBJ1-6; a weak D match, TRBD1 (5 bases). The CDR3 runs to 17 residues. Germline V gene data show CDR1 as SGHDN and CDR2 as FVKESK. Trimming removed 0 bases from V and 6 bases from J, with 15 bases in between. CDR3 DNA sequence: TGTGCCAGCAGCCAAGATAGGGGAGAAGTCTTTAATTCACCCCTCCACTTT. This sequence encodes CASSQDRGEVFNSPLHF.

In DNA form, the CDR3 reads TGTGCCACCAGCAGAGATTTGGTAGCAGAAGCTTTCTTT. This encodes CATSRDLVAEAFF. The chain uses TRBV15 and TRBJ1-1; D is ambiguous. Germline V gene sequence: CDR1 LNHNV, CDR2 YYDKDF (reference sequence). Trimming took off 0 bases at V and 8 bases at J, with 10 bases between the two ends. The CDR3 is 13 residues long.

The count of this clone is one. CDR3 sequence: CASSQDTTEQYF. Here the CDR3 DNA reads TGTGCCAGCAGCCAAGATACAACCGAGCAGTACTTC. This chain uses TRBV4-2 with TRBJ2-7; D is unresolved. This CDR3 has 12 amino acids. Trimming stripped 0 bases from V and 6 bases from J, with 6 bases between. Germline assignment: CDR1 LGHNA and CDR2 YNFKEQ.

The chain couples TRBV14 to TRBJ1-5; D remains unclear. Trimming cost V 1 base and J 9 bases, with 7 bases left between them. The CDR3 runs 12 residues. Germline CDR1 and CDR2: SGHDN and FVKESK. CDR3 coding DNA: TGTGCCAGCAGCCAAGCTCTAGGGCCCCAGCATTTT. Translated: CASSQALGPQHF.

The V gene is TRBV6-6, the J gene TRBJ2-7; possible D gene TRBD1, 6 bases. Trimming removed 3 bases at V and 4 bases at J, with 13 bases between. Per germline, CDR1 MNHNY and CDR2 SVGAGI (reference sequence). The CDR3 has 14 residues. The CDR3 nucleotides read TGTGCCAGCAGTTATGACGGACAGCCTTACGAGCAGTACTTC. It yields the protein CASSYDGQPYEQYF.

This chain links TRBV5-1 with TRBJ2-7; D is unresolved. Per the germline V gene, CDR1 is SGHRS and CDR2 is YFSETQ. The CDR3 loop spans 15 amino acids. The V end lost 0 bases, the J end lost 5 bases, and 15 bases lay between the germline ends. The CDR3 region has the DNA TGCGCCAGCAGCTTGGTGTATCTGGGAAAGGACGAGCAGTACTTC. Amino acid sequence: CASSLVYLGKDEQYF.

This clone has a handful of counts. This chain uses TRBV18 with TRBJ1-5; TRBD1 is a possible D gene (6 bases). The CDR3 contains 14 residues. Trimming cost V 3 bases and J 6 bases, with 12 bases left between them. The germline V gene encodes CDR1 KGHSH and CDR2 LQKENI. For the CDR3, the DNA is TGTGCCAGCTCACCGAGTCAGGGGACTCAGCCCCAGCATTTT. Protein: CASSPSQGTQPQHF.

The chain uses TRBV7-9 and TRBJ2-7; 11 nucleotides line up with TRBD2. Per the germline V gene, CDR1 is SEHNR and CDR2 is FQNEAQ (reference sequence). V lost 3 bases, J lost 5 bases, and 3 bases stayed unmatched. This CDR3 spans 14 amino acids. The CDR3 loop is CASSFSGGADEQYF. The CDR3 coding sequence is TGTGCCAGCAGCTTTAGCGGGGGGGCCGACGAGCAGTACTTC.

The V and J genes are TRBV7-6 and TRBJ2-1; TRBD2 matches at 7 bases. CDR3 length: 18 residues. The germline V gene has CDR1 SGHVS and CDR2 FNYEAQ. V was clipped by 2 bases and J by 2 bases; unmatched bases: 12. The CDR3 here is CASSLSSWEGRTYNEQFF. CDR3 DNA: TGTGCCAGCAGCTTATCATCGTGGGAGGGACGGACCTACAATGAGCAGTTCTTC.

The chain couples TRBV27 to TRBJ2-1, with TRBD2 matching 12 bases. The CDR3 extends over 16 amino acids. CDR1 and CDR2 from the germline V gene are MNHEY and SMNVEV (reference sequence). Unmatched junction bases numbered 7, after V lost 2 bases and J lost 8 bases. CDR3 loop: CASSLGLAGGPYEQFF. The CDR3 DNA is TGTGCCAGCAGTTTAGGGCTAGCGGGAGGGCCTTATGAGCAGTTCTTC.

J is TRBJ1-2 and V is TRBV18; 7 nucleotides match TRBD1. V trimming: 3 bases; J trimming: 4 bases; junction bases outside the gene matches: 14. Germline V gene data show CDR1 as KGHSH and CDR2 as LQKENI. CDR3 length: 17 residues. The DNA for the CDR3 is TGTGCCAGCTCACCCCCAGGTGGGGACAGAAAAGGCTATGGCTACACCTTC. Residues: CASSPPGGDRKGYGYTF.

As to this clone: Other DNA sequences from this sample encode an identical CDR3 as well. The chain links TRBV19 to TRBJ2-6; D not resolved. Per germline, CDR1 LNHDA and CDR2 SQIVND (reference sequence). V lost 6 bases, J lost 3 bases, and 3 bases lay in between. The CDR3 consists of 12 residues. CDR3 sequence (DNA): TGTGCCAGTAGCAGTGGGGCCAACGTCCTGACTTTC. Residues: CASSSGANVLTF.

The CDR3: CASSYSIAGLYEQYF. CDR3 DNA: TGTGCCAGCAGTTACTCTATAGCGGGGCTCTACGAGCAGTACTTC. The chain joins TRBV6-5 to TRBJ2-7; 8 bases line up with TRBD2. Per germline, CDR1 MNHEY and CDR2 SVGAGI. V was clipped by 0 bases and J by 3 bases; unmatched bases: 4. The CDR3 contains 15 residues.

The chain uses TRBV6-5 and TRBJ1-1, with D tentatively TRBD1 (6 bases). Germline V gives CDR1 MNHEY, CDR2 SVGAGI. V lost 10 bases, J lost 2 bases, and 11 bases lay in between. This CDR3 comprises 12 residues. The CDR3 protein is CATLRGNTEAFF. CDR3 bases: TGTGCCACCCTCAGGGGTAACACTGAAGCTTTCTTT.

The V and J genes are TRBV6-1 and TRBJ1-6; 10 bases are shared with TRBD1. This CDR3 region has 14 residues. J gave up 10 bases and V 7 bases, and 7 bases lay outside the gene matches. Germline V gene sequence: CDR1 MNHNS, CDR2 SASEGT. The CDR3 sequence is CASILDRGESPLHF. The CDR3 coding sequence is TGTGCCAGCATCCTGGACAGGGGGGAATCACCCCTCCACTTT.

This clone was seen just once. The chain couples TRBV5-6 to TRBJ1-2; D gene ambiguous. The CDR3 is made up of 13 amino acids. The germline V gene encodes CDR1 SGHDT and CDR2 YYEEEE. The ends were cut back, 0 bases at V and 4 bases at J, with 7 bases in the middle. CDR3 sequence (DNA): TGTGCCAGCAGCTTGGACAGAACCTATGGCTACACCTTC. This encodes CASSLDRTYGYTF.

The gene calls are TRBV14 and TRBJ1-6; D possibly corresponds to TRBD1 (5 bases). Germline CDR1 is SGHDN and CDR2 is FVKESK. This CDR3 has 15 amino acids. Trimming took 2 bases from V and 7 from J, leaving 12 bases between them. The CDR3 DNA follows: TGTGCCAGCAGCCAAAGCCTAGGGGCAAATTCACCCCTCCACTTT. This gives the protein CASSQSLGANSPLHF.

The V call is TRBV5-1, the J call TRBJ1-4, with D hard to call. CDR1 SGHRS and CDR2 YFSETQ come from the germline V gene. The CDR3 consists of 14 residues. Trimming removed 4 bases at V and 5 bases at J, with 12 bases between. The CDR3 sequence is CASSEQVPNEKLFF. The CDR3 DNA reads as TGCGCCAGCAGCGAACAAGTCCCAAATGAAAAACTGTTTTTT.